These 27 T cell receptor beta chains were sequenced from one sample in a study of cytomegalovirus exposure and HLA in healthy donors. 60 Vbeta and 13 Jbeta primers were used in PCR. Using immunoSEQ multiplex PCR, the repertoire was profiled, and TCRdb retains in-frame clones only, with some absent. The table records 100,000 or so clones, under 80% of them present only once. The sequencing sample was made of PBMCs. Source of these receptors: a woman aged 40 to 55 in good health and CMV-seropositive.

The rearrangement joins TRBV7-7 to TRBJ1-1, with D possibly matching TRBD1 (6 bases). This CDR3 is built from 13 residues. Germline CDR1 SSHAT, CDR2 FNYEAQ (reference sequence). V lost 4 bases to trimming and J lost 7 bases, with 13 bases between them. In DNA form, the CDR3 reads TGTGCCAGCAGCTCCTCCCTGGACAGTGAAGCTTTCTTT. Its translation is CASSSSLDSEAFF.

The chain has TRBV4-1 and TRBJ2-4; TRBD2 matches 7 bases. The CDR3 is 16 residues long. V shed 1 base, J shed 6 bases, and the junction held 9 bases outside the gene matches. Germline V CDR1 and CDR2: MGHRA, YSYEKL. CDR3 DNA: TGCGCCAGCAGCCAAGGGGCACCGGGGGAGGGAAACATTCAGTACTTC. Its translation: CASSQGAPGEGNIQYF.

This sequence joins TRBV7-2 and TRBJ2-1; TRBD2 matches 8 bases. This CDR3 region has 16 residues. Trimming at V came to 5 bases and at J to 3 bases, leaving 9 bases not matched to a gene. Germline V CDR1 and CDR2: SGHTA, FQGNSA. The CDR3 DNA reads TGTGCCAGCAGCCCCCCAAGCGGGAGAATCTACAATGAGCAGTTCTTC. It yields the protein CASSPPSGRIYNEQFF. The full variable domain, completed using reference TRBV7-2 and TRBJ2-1, is GAGVSQSPSNKVTEKGKDVELRCDPISGHTALYWYRQSLGQGLEFLIYFQGNSAPDKSGLPSDRFSAERTGGSVSTLTIQRTQQEDSAVYLCASSPPSGRIYNEQFFGPGTRLTVL.

The rearrangement joins TRBV7-2 to TRBJ2-4; 13 bases align to TRBD2. Germline CDR1 is SGHTA and CDR2 is FQGNSA. V trimming: 4 bases; J trimming: 7 bases; junction bases outside the gene matches: 10. This CDR3 has 17 amino acids. CDR3 amino acids: CASSYRGGTSGENIQYF. For the CDR3, the DNA is TGTGCCAGCAGCTACCGCGGCGGGACTAGCGGGGAGAACATTCAGTACTTC.

The rearrangement links TRBV19 to TRBJ1-1; D ambiguous. Germline V lookup: CDR1 LNHDA, CDR2 SQIVND (reference sequence). The CDR3 covers 14 residues. V lost 1 base, J lost 1 base, and 7 bases lay in between. This CDR3 reads CASSIVGGNTEAFF. Written as DNA, the CDR3 is TGTGCCAGTAGTATAGTGGGAGGGAACACTGAAGCTTTCTTT.

The chain couples TRBV19 to TRBJ2-2; a possible D gene is TRBD2 (5 bases). The CDR3 runs 13 residues. Germline V CDR1 and CDR2: LNHDA, SQIVND (reference sequence). V lost 10 bases to trimming and J lost 5 bases, with 14 bases between them. The DNA of the CDR3 is TGTGCCACTAATTACGGGGTTACCGGGGAGCTGTTTTTT. It encodes CATNYGVTGELFF.

The rearrangement joins TRBV4-2 to TRBJ1-2; tentatively, D is TRBD1 (5 bases). Trimming shortened V by 0 bases and J by 5 bases, and 10 bases separated the two germline ends. Germline V lookup: CDR1 LGHNA, CDR2 YNFKEQ. The CDR3 consists of 14 residues. CDR3 in DNA: TGTGCCAGCAGCCAAGATACAGGCAGGTATGGCTACACCTTC. Encoded protein: CASSQDTGRYGYTF.

The V gene is TRBV12-5, the J gene TRBJ1-3; TRBD1 matches 9 bases. Trimming at V came to 6 bases and at J to 3 bases, leaving 3 bases not matched to a gene. The CDR3 consists of 14 residues. The germline V gene encodes CDR1 LGHNT and CDR2 FRNRAP. The CDR3 DNA reads as TGTGCTAGTGGCGGGACAGGGAATGGAAACACCATATATTTT. It yields the protein CASGGTGNGNTIYF. Looking up the rest from reference TRBV12-5 and TRBJ1-3 gives the full variable domain: DARVTQTPRHKVTEMGQEVTMRCQPILGHNTVFWYRQTMMQGLELLAYFRNRAPLDDSGMPKDRFSAEMPDATLATLKIQPSEPRDSAVYFCASGGTGNGNTIYFGEGSWLTVV.

This clone was counted once. V gene TRBV16 combines with J gene TRBJ2-7; D is perhaps TRBD1 (5 bases). The CDR3 is 13 amino acids. Deletions cut 4 bases from V and 4 bases from J, with 11 bases between. In germline, CDR1 is KGHSY, CDR2 FQNENV. CDR3 region: CASSPRTQYEQYF. The CDR3 DNA reads as TGTGCCAGCAGCCCTAGGACACAGTACGAGCAGTACTTC.

This clone was detected only a few times. This chain links TRBV7-9 with TRBJ1-5, with D uncertain. V lost 4 bases, J lost 3 bases, and 13 bases lay in between. There are 15 residues in the CDR3. Germline lookup yields CDR1 SEHNR and CDR2 FQNEAQ (reference sequence). CDR3 loop: CASSSLWASNQPQHF. The DNA for the CDR3 is TGTGCCAGCAGCTCCCTTTGGGCCTCCAATCAGCCCCAGCATTTT.

CDR3 amino acids: CASRSLRGQGRDEQFF. The CDR3 region has the DNA TGTGCCAGCAGATCTCTTAGGGGACAGGGGAGGGATGAGCAGTTCTTC. The chain uses TRBV28 and TRBJ2-1; 10 bases align to TRBD1. In germline, CDR1 is MDHEN, CDR2 SYDVKM. This CDR3 contains 16 residues. Germline trimming cut 6 bases from V and 8 bases from J; bases unmatched to any gene: 13.

The chain employs TRBV6-4 and TRBJ2-1, with 7 nucleotides matching TRBD2. J was trimmed by 4 bases and V by 2 bases; bases with no gene match: 2. CDR1 is MRHNA and CDR2 is SNTAGT in the germline V gene. This CDR3 spans 14 amino acids. CDR3 in DNA: TGTGCCAGCAGTGACACTAGCGAATACAATGAGCAGTTCTTC. Protein product: CASSDTSEYNEQFF.

The rearrangement links TRBV28 to TRBJ2-5, with 8 bases that match TRBD1. The DNA end favors TRBJ2-7, so the J call may be wrong. Germline V lookup: CDR1 MDHEN, CDR2 SYDVKM. This CDR3 spans 15 amino acids. CDR3 residues: CATTVAGQGSYEQYF. CDR3 DNA: TGTGCCACCACAGTCGCAGGACAGGGCTCCTACGAGCAGTACTTC.

The chain employs TRBV19 and TRBJ2-7; TRBD1 might be the D (6 bases). V gave up 4 bases and J gave up 0 bases, with 10 bases separating them. The CDR3 covers 14 residues. Germline CDR1 is LNHDA and CDR2 is SQIVND (reference sequence). The DNA for the CDR3 is TGTGCCAGTAGTACAGGGGTCGGCTCCTACGAGCAGTACTTC. Protein sequence: CASSTGVGSYEQYF.

The V call is TRBV6-6, the J call TRBJ1-2; D is unresolved. V dropped 7 bases and J dropped 2 bases, with 11 bases sitting between them. This CDR3 has 13 amino acids. Germline V gives CDR1 MNHNY, CDR2 SVGAGI (reference sequence). The CDR3, as DNA: TGTGCCAGCACCCGCGACTCGAACTATGGCTACACCTTC. As protein: CASTRDSNYGYTF.

The chain recombines TRBV7-8 with TRBJ2-7, with 9 positions matching TRBD1. Trimming removed 1 base from V and 7 bases from J; junction bases left unmatched: 17. Germline V CDR1 and CDR2: SGHVS, FQNEAQ. The CDR3 loop spans 18 amino acids. The CDR3 here is CASSLVGQGISGVGEQYF. CDR3 sequence (DNA): TGTGCCAGCAGCTTAGTCGGACAGGGGATCTCTGGCGTAGGAGAGCAGTACTTC.

V gene TRBV7-6 combines with J gene TRBJ2-2; 12 positions match TRBD2. V was pared by 1 base and J by 8 bases, with 11 bases of the junction left unmatched. The CDR3 is 18 amino acids. The germline V gene encodes CDR1 SGHVS and CDR2 FNYEAQ. CDR3 region: CASSLEASGRAWLGELFF. The CDR3 bases are TGTGCCAGCAGCTTAGAGGCTAGCGGGAGGGCCTGGCTTGGGGAGCTGTTTTTT.

The genes are TRBV4-1 and TRBJ2-7; 7 bases match TRBD1. Germline V gene sequence: CDR1 MGHRA, CDR2 YSYEKL. The CDR3 contains 14 residues. The trim removed 6 bases at V and 4 bases at J, leaving 9 bases unmatched. CDR3 in amino acids: CASSARTGQYEQYF. For the CDR3, the DNA is TGCGCCAGCAGTGCCAGGACAGGCCAATACGAGCAGTACTTC.

This sequence joins TRBV14 and TRBJ1-5; TRBD1 matches at 7 bases. Germline lookup yields CDR1 SGHDN and CDR2 FVKESK. The CDR3 extends over 15 amino acids. The CDR3 region is CARQGGVLGNQPQHF. The CDR3 bases are TGTGCTAGACAGGGAGGTGTGCTAGGCAATCAGCCCCAGCATTTT.

The chain links TRBV7-2 to TRBJ1-2, with 7 bases fitting TRBD1. Germline assignment: CDR1 SGHTA and CDR2 FQGNSA. Trimming cost V 1 base and J 4 bases; bases outside gene matches: 6. This CDR3 is 15 amino acids long. This CDR3 reads CASSLVIRGAYGYTF. Here the CDR3 DNA reads TGTGCCAGCAGCTTAGTAATCAGGGGGGCCTATGGCTACACCTTC. Full variable domain (rest looked up from reference TRBV7-2 and TRBJ1-2): GAGVSQSPSNKVTEKGKDVELRCDPISGHTALYWYRQSLGQGLEFLIYFQGNSAPDKSGLPSDRFSAERTGGSVSTLTIQRTQQEDSAVYLCASSLVIRGAYGYTFGSGTRLTVV.

This chain's CDR3 is CATSRDQAGANEQFF. DNA for the CDR3: TGTGCCACCAGCAGAGATCAAGCGGGGGCAAATGAGCAGTTCTTC. The chain recombines TRBV15 with TRBJ2-1; 8 bases align to TRBD2. The CDR3 is 15 amino acids. Germline CDR1 and CDR2: LNHNV and YYDKDF (reference sequence). V lost 0 bases to trimming and J lost 7 bases; unmatched junction nucleotides: 5.

The chain recombines TRBV10-3 with TRBJ2-3, with a weak D call TRBD1 (5 bases). With 8 bases removed from V and 2 bases from J, the gap between germline ends came to 20 bases. The CDR3 loop spans 16 amino acids. Germline values: CDR1 ENHRY, CDR2 SYGVKD. This chain's CDR3 is CAIRGKGRNYTDTQYF. CDR3 DNA sequence: TGTGCCATCCGAGGTAAGGGGCGGAATTACACAGATACGCAGTATTTT.

The chain has TRBV29-1 and TRBJ1-4, with 8 bases that match TRBD1. V lost 6 bases to trimming and J lost 6 bases; unmatched junction nucleotides: 3. CDR3 length: 12 residues. From germline, CDR1 is SQVTM and CDR2 ANQGSEA. The CDR3 spells CSVQGQDEKLFF. CDR3 coding DNA: TGCAGCGTCCAGGGACAGGATGAAAAACTGTTTTTT.

This rearrangement joins TRBV28 to TRBJ2-1, with 9 bases that match TRBD2. CDR1 MDHEN and CDR2 SYDVKM come from the germline V gene. The V segment lost 11 bases and the J segment 7 bases; nucleotides outside the gene matches: 6. CDR3 length equals 12 residues. The CDR3 bases are TGTGCCTCGGCGGGAGGGCCAAATGAGCAGTTCTTC. Protein sequence: CASAGGPNEQFF.

The gene calls are TRBV11-2 and TRBJ2-7, with a weak D call TRBD2 (7 bases). V was clipped by 5 bases and J by 2 bases, with 16 bases between them. Germline values: CDR1 SGHAT, CDR2 FQNNGV. This CDR3 has 15 amino acids. The CDR3 region has the DNA TGTGCCAGCAGCCCTCTCCGGGGGGCGACCTACGAGCAGTACTTC. Translation gives CASSPLRGATYEQYF.

The gene calls are TRBV15 and TRBJ1-5; TRBD1 agrees at 8 bases. The germline CDR1 and CDR2 sequences are LNHNV and YYDKDF (reference sequence). This CDR3 has 14 residues. Unmatched junction bases numbered 5, after V lost 5 bases and J lost 5 bases. Here the CDR3 reads CATSDRGGDQPQHF. The CDR3, as DNA: TGTGCCACCAGCGACAGGGGAGGGGATCAGCCCCAGCATTTT.

This clone is a singleton in its sample. The gene calls are TRBV19 and TRBJ1-3; D is uncertain. V shed 3 bases and J shed 2 bases, with 8 bases lying between them. Germline CDR1 LNHDA, CDR2 SQIVND (reference sequence). The CDR3 is made up of 14 amino acids. The CDR3 loop is CASSIVTAGNTIYF. For the CDR3, the DNA is TGTGCCAGTAGTATTGTTACGGCTGGAAACACCATATATTTT.